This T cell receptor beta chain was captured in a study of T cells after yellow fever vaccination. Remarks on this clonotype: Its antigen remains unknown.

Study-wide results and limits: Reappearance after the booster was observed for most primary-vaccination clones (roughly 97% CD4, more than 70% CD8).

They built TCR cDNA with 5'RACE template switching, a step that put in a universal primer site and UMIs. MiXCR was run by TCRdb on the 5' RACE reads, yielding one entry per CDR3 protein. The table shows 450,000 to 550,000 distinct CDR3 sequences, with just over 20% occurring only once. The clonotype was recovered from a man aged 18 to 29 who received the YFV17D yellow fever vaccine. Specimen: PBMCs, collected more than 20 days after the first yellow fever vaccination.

The CDR3 spells CASTRGDRGVYEQYV. CDR3 coding DNA: TGTGCCAGCACCAGGGGGGACAGGGGCGTCTACGAGCAGTACGTC. The chain carries TRBV6-9 and TRBJ2-7; 10 bases agree with TRBD1. Germline assignment: CDR1 MNHGY and CDR2 SVAAGI. This CDR3 spans 15 amino acids. Germline trimming cut 7 bases from V and 3 bases from J; bases unmatched to any gene: 9.